The clone carrying this TCR beta chain was seen many times. Its antigen remains unidentified. This record comes from a study of response to subunit inactivated influenza vaccine. General observations from the study: The authors suggested that every seasonal influenza vaccination recruits few new T cells.

CDR3 size: 14 residues. Germline values: CDR1 MDHEN, CDR2 SYDVKM. The V gene end was trimmed by 3 bases and the J gene end by 6 bases; junction bases not matched to a gene: 3. TCRdb re-analysed the RT-PCR reads in MiXCR, keeping a single row per CDR3 protein. This table holds 150,000 to 200,000 distinct CDR3 sequences, around a tenth found once. The chain carries TRBV28 and TRBJ2-1; 9 bases agree with TRBD2. This specimen consisted of CD8+ T cells sorted from PBMCs, obtained 23 months after vaccination. The TCR sequence derives from a man aged 45-69 years who received an inactivated influenza vaccine. CDR3 amino acids: CASSFAGGVNEQFF. The CDR3 DNA sequence: TGTGCCAGCAGTTTTGCGGGAGGGGTCAATGAGCAGTTCTTC.